Each of the 6 T cell receptor beta chains below was sequenced from the same sample in a study of T cell responses to AZD1222 COVID-19 vaccine. TCRdb keeps only in-frame clones here, not all; method: immunoSEQ multiplex PCR. The data hold 150,000 to 180,000 clones, with roughly 90% observed a single time. The sample in question was peripheral blood, obtained on day 0 of MenACWY control vaccination. All receptors derive from an adult in good health.

The V call is TRBV4-1, the J call TRBJ1-1; possible D gene TRBD1, 5 bases. The V end lost 2 bases, the J end lost 0 bases, and 16 bases lay between the germline ends. Germline CDR1 and CDR2: MGHRA and YSYEKL. The CDR3 spans 17 residues. CDR3 sequence reads: CASSQPPGPSMNTEAFF. The CDR3 DNA sequence: TGCGCCAGCAGCCAACCCCCGGGGCCAAGCATGAACACTGAAGCTTTCTTT.

This chain connects TRBV30 to TRBJ1-4; D remains ambiguous. The CDR3 sequence is 13 residues long. V was clipped by 4 bases and J by 0 bases, with 6 bases between them. Germline CDR1 reads GTSNPN; CDR2 reads SVGIG (reference sequence). The CDR3 coding sequence is TGTGCCTGGAACAGCGCAACTAATGAAAAACTGTTTTTT. This codes for CAWNSATNEKLFF.

V is TRBV24-1 and J is TRBJ1-2, with D hard to call. Germline V lookup: CDR1 KGHDR, CDR2 SFDVKD. This CDR3 contains 15 residues. Trimming left V 3 bases short and J 9 bases short, with 19 bases between. CDR3 loop: CATSDPGSDRISYTF. In nucleotides, the CDR3 is TGTGCCACCAGTGATCCCGGGTCCGACCGAATCAGCTACACCTTC.

CDR3 loop: CASSVGPGTVETQYF. For the CDR3, the DNA is TGTGCCAGCAGCGTGGGGCCGGGGACGGTAGAGACCCAGTACTTC. The gene calls are TRBV9 and TRBJ2-5, with D perhaps being TRBD1 or TRBD2 (5 bases each). Germline loops: CDR1 SGDLS, CDR2 YYNGEE. The V end lost 2 bases, the J end lost 4 bases, and 15 bases lay between the germline ends. This CDR3 has 15 amino acids.

The chain recombines TRBV2 with TRBJ1-6, with 9 bases matching TRBD1. This CDR3 contains 14 residues. Germline V CDR1 and CDR2: SNHLY, FYNNEI. V gave up 7 bases and J gave up 8 bases; unmatched junction bases: 6. The CDR3 loop reads CASITDRGDSPLHF. The CDR3 DNA reads TGTGCCAGCATTACGGACAGGGGAGATTCACCCCTCCACTTT.

The J gene is TRBJ2-2, the V gene TRBV19; 8 nucleotides agree with TRBD2. Germline CDR1 LNHDA, CDR2 SQIVND (reference sequence). The V gene end was trimmed by 3 bases and the J gene end by 7 bases; junction bases not matched to a gene: 7. The CDR3 is 15 amino acids. The CDR3 sequence is CASSIGGRSGGELFF. In DNA form, the CDR3 reads TGTGCCAGTAGTATTGGCGGGAGGAGTGGCGGGGAGCTGTTTTTT.